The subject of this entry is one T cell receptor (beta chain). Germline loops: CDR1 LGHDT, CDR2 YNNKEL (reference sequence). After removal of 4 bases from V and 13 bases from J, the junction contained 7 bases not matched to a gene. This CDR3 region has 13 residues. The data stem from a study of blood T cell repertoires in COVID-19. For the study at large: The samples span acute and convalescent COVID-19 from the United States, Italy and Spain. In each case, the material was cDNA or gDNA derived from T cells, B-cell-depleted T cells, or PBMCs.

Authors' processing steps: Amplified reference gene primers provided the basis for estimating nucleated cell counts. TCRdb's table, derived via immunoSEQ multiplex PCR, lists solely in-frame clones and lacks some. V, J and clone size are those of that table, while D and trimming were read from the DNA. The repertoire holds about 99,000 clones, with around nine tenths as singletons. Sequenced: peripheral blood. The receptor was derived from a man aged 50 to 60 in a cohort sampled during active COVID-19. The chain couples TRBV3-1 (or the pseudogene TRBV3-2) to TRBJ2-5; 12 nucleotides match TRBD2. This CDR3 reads CASSRETSGRWYF. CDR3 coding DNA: TGTGCCAGCAGCCGGGAGACTAGCGGGAGATGGTACTTC.